The 27 T cell receptor beta chains given below trace back to one sample, sequenced in a study of shared clonotypes between healthy human individuals. Produced via immunoSEQ multiplex PCR; TCRdb's table is partial and in-frame only. This table has fewer than 850,000 clones, less than 80% appearing once. The specimen was memory CD4+ T cells sorted from blood. Subset in this sample: CD45RA-negative fraction. The receptors come from a woman between 25 and 40 years old in good health.

The chain recombines TRBV29-1 with TRBJ2-1, with D perhaps being TRBD1 or TRBD2 (6 bases each). Germline V CDR1 and CDR2: SQVTM, ANQGSEA. This CDR3 region has 12 residues. V shed 8 bases and J shed 5 bases, with 13 bases lying between them. CDR3 DNA sequence: TGCAGCTCCCGTAGGGGGGACAATGAGCAGTTCTTC. It yields the protein CSSRRGDNEQFF.

For this clone: Other DNA sequences of this sample code for an identical CDR3. The chain joins TRBV30 to TRBJ1-2, with D perhaps matching TRBD1 (5 bases). This CDR3 has 13 amino acids. Per germline, CDR1 GTSNPN and CDR2 SVGIG (reference sequence). The V end was cut by 0 bases, the J end by 2 bases, with 7 bases between. The CDR3 DNA follows: TGTGCCTGGAGTGTTCGGACAAACTATGGCTACACCTTC. Translation gives CAWSVRTNYGYTF.

This clone occurred a few times. The sample contains more than one DNA sequence encoding this CDR3. This rearrangement joins TRBV5-4 to TRBJ1-3; no clear D. CDR1 is SGHNT, CDR2 YYREEE, per germline (reference sequence). The CDR3 has 13 residues. The ends were cut back, 4 bases at V and 0 bases at J, with 5 bases in the middle. The CDR3 is CASSLTSGNTIYF. Here the CDR3 DNA reads TGTGCCAGCAGCCTGACCTCTGGAAACACCATATATTTT.

The chain combines TRBV27 with TRBJ1-2, with TRBD1 as a possible D gene (6 bases). This CDR3 has 15 amino acids. V lost 4 bases and J 12 bases, leaving 24 bases between the germline ends. The germline CDR1 and CDR2 sequences are MNHEY and SMNVEV (reference sequence). The CDR3 reads CASSSQPGGAVPHTF. The CDR3, as DNA: TGTGCCAGCAGTTCACAACCGGGGGGGGCAGTTCCCCACACCTTC.

Only one count was recorded for this clone. J is TRBJ2-5 and V is TRBV6-1; either TRBD1 or TRBD2 may supply D (5 bases each). Trimming took 7 bases from V and 4 from J, leaving 16 bases between them. This CDR3 is 14 amino acids long. Per the germline V gene, CDR1 is MNHNS and CDR2 is SASEGT. The CDR3 DNA reads as TGTGCCAGCAAAGAGGGGTTTCTAAGAGAGACCCAGTACTTC. Translation: CASKEGFLRETQYF.

This sequence joins TRBV5-6 and TRBJ1-2; D gene uncertain. In germline, CDR1 is SGHDT, CDR2 YYEEEE. This CDR3 contains 14 residues. V was trimmed by 4 bases and J by 3 bases, leaving 13 bases between them. CDR3 DNA: TGTGCCAGCAGCCGCGGCTCAGGCCACTATGGCTACACCTTC. Protein: CASSRGSGHYGYTF.

The CDR3 spells CASSSPGHGHNEQFF. The DNA of the CDR3 is TGTGCCAGCAGTTCCCCGGGACATGGACACAATGAGCAGTTCTTC. The chain recombines TRBV7-3 with TRBJ2-1, with D maybe TRBD1 (6 bases). Trimming removed 6 bases from V and 5 bases from J, with 17 bases in between. The CDR3 has 15 residues. Germline loops: CDR1 SGHTA, CDR2 FQGTGA. The full variable domain, with the rest looked up from reference TRBV7-3 and TRBJ2-1, is GAGVSQTPSNKVTEKGKYVELRCDPISGHTALYWYRQSLGQGPEFLIYFQGTGAADDSGLPNDRFFAVRPEGSVSTLKIQRTERGDSAVYLCASSSPGHGHNEQFFGPGTRLTVL.

The chain has TRBV18 and TRBJ2-1, with unresolved D. Trimming took 3 bases from V and 2 from J, leaving 14 bases between them. From germline, CDR1 is KGHSH and CDR2 LQKENI. The CDR3 covers 16 residues. The CDR3 DNA reads as TGTGCCAGCTCACCCTACACAGTTAGTACCTACAATGAGCAGTTCTTC. Protein sequence: CASSPYTVSTYNEQFF.

This clone has a handful of counts. Other DNA sequences in the same sample also yield this CDR3. The gene calls are TRBV5-1 and TRBJ2-7; perhaps TRBD1 as D (5 bases). V was shortened by 5 bases and J by 6 bases, with 12 bases between the two germline ends. From germline, CDR1 is SGHRS and CDR2 YFSETQ. This CDR3 has 12 amino acids. The CDR3, as DNA: TGCGCCAGCAGACCGCAGGGATCCGAGCAGTACTTC. This gives the protein CASRPQGSEQYF. Full variable domain (rest looked up from reference TRBV5-1 and TRBJ2-7): KAGVTQTPRYLIKTRGQQVTLSCSPISGHRSVSWYQQTPGQGLQFLFEYFSETQRNKGNFPGRFSGRQFSNSRSEMNVSTLELGDSALYLCASRPQGSEQYFGPGTRLTVT.

This chain uses TRBV6-4 with TRBJ2-2, with D maybe TRBD2 (5 bases). This CDR3 comprises 17 residues. Germline V gene data show CDR1 as MRHNA and CDR2 as SNTAGT. V was cut by 5 bases and J by 0 bases, with 16 bases left in between. Here the CDR3 DNA reads TGTGCCAGCAGTTTTATCAGCGGCACCACGAACACCGGGGAGCTGTTTTTT. Protein product: CASSFISGTTNTGELFF.

This clone occurred once. The sample holds other DNA sequences that translate to the same CDR3. The CDR3 reads CASSEAGLNNEQFF. As DNA, the CDR3 is TGTGCCAGCAGTGAAGCGGGGTTGAACAATGAGCAGTTCTTC. The chain couples TRBV6-1 to TRBJ2-1; D is unresolved. CDR3 length: 14 amino acids. V dropped 0 bases and J dropped 5 bases, with 8 bases sitting between them. Germline loops: CDR1 MNHNS, CDR2 SASEGT.

The rearrangement joins TRBV4-1 to TRBJ1-1, with D possibly matching TRBD1 (6 bases). Germline values: CDR1 MGHRA, CDR2 YSYEKL. This CDR3 region has 15 residues. The V end lost 0 bases, the J end lost 1 base, and 9 bases lay between the germline ends. This CDR3 reads CASSQDRTENTEAFF. The DNA of the CDR3 is TGCGCCAGCAGCCAAGATAGGACAGAGAACACTGAAGCTTTCTTT.

This rearrangement joins TRBV2 to TRBJ2-1, with D tentatively TRBD1 (6 bases). This CDR3 comprises 15 residues. V lost 2 bases to trimming and J lost 7 bases, with 15 bases between them. Per germline, CDR1 SNHLY and CDR2 FYNNEI. The CDR3 is CASSEQGIGTNEQFF. Written as DNA, the CDR3 is TGTGCCAGCAGTGAACAGGGGATAGGTACAAATGAGCAGTTCTTC.

A single count supports this clone. Here the CDR3 reads CASSLQGGSYEQYF. The CDR3 coding sequence is TGTGCCAGCAGTTTACAGGGGGGCTCCTACGAGCAGTACTTC. V is TRBV28 and J is TRBJ2-7; D might be TRBD1 (7 bases). V was clipped by 2 bases and J by 0 bases, with 8 bases between them. This CDR3 region has 14 residues. Per the germline V gene, CDR1 is MDHEN and CDR2 is SYDVKM.

This clone was seen just once. CDR3 bases: TGTGCCAGCAGTGGCACGATCGGGGAACACTATGGCTACACCTTC. It yields the protein CASSGTIGEHYGYTF. The genes are TRBV6-1 and TRBJ1-2; D not certain. The length of the CDR3 is 15 residues. Trimming removed 4 bases at V and 3 bases at J, with 15 bases between. Looked up from germline, CDR1 is MNHNS and CDR2 is SASEGT.

V gene TRBV6-5 combines with J gene TRBJ1-5; no reliable D call. CDR1 and CDR2 (germline): MNHEY, SVGAGI. Trimming removed 3 bases from V and 7 bases from J, with 13 bases in between. The CDR3 runs 14 residues. The chain's CDR3 is CASSYRTGIQPQHF. The CDR3 DNA sequence: TGTGCCAGCAGTTATCGGACCGGTATCCAGCCCCAGCATTTT.

The rearrangement uses TRBV11-2 and TRBJ2-2, with 10 bases that match TRBD2. The V gene end was trimmed by 3 bases and the J gene end by 7 bases; junction bases not matched to a gene: 8. The germline CDR1 and CDR2 sequences are SGHAT and FQNNGV. The CDR3 runs to 16 residues. The CDR3 region is CASSFSTSGIGGELFF. CDR3 nucleotide sequence: TGTGCCAGCAGCTTTAGTACTAGCGGGATTGGCGGGGAGCTGTTTTTT.

The chain recombines TRBV5-1 with TRBJ2-5, with 7 bases matching TRBD2. CDR1 and CDR2 (germline): SGHRS, YFSETQ. With 4 bases clipped from V and 2 bases from J, the junction kept 11 bases outside the gene matches. There are 16 residues in the CDR3. CDR3 in DNA: TGCGCCAGCAGCCTCGGACGGCGGGAGAAACAAGAGACCCAGTACTTC. It specifies CASSLGRREKQETQYF. Complete variable domain (other parts from reference TRBV5-1 and TRBJ2-5): KAGVTQTPRYLIKTRGQQVTLSCSPISGHRSVSWYQQTPGQGLQFLFEYFSETQRNKGNFPGRFSGRQFSNSRSEMNVSTLELGDSALYLCASSLGRREKQETQYFGPGTRLLVL.

The chain links TRBV4-1 to TRBJ1-5, with a tentative D call TRBD1 (5 bases). Germline CDR1 and CDR2: MGHRA and YSYEKL. The CDR3 sequence is 17 residues long. The V end lost 0 bases, the J end lost 0 bases, and 12 bases lay between the germline ends. Written as DNA, the CDR3 is TGCGCCAGCAGCCAAGAGGGGATCGGACATAGCAATCAGCCCCAGCATTTT. Translation: CASSQEGIGHSNQPQHF.

Only one count was recorded for this clone. J is TRBJ1-1 and V is TRBV19; D ambiguous. The CDR3 contains 15 residues. V was trimmed by 1 base and J by 5 bases, leaving 14 bases between them. Germline V gene data show CDR1 as LNHDA and CDR2 as SQIVND (reference sequence). CDR3 sequence (DNA): TGTGCCAGTAGTATAGCCCACTTTGAAGGAACTGAAGCTTTCTTT. Residues: CASSIAHFEGTEAFF.

This clone was observed a handful of times. This chain links TRBV27 with TRBJ2-7; 9 bases map to TRBD1. V shed 5 bases, J shed 3 bases, and the junction held 11 bases outside the gene matches. This CDR3 contains 16 residues. The germline CDR1 and CDR2 sequences are MNHEY and SMNVEV (reference sequence). The CDR3 region is CASSTLAGTGYYEQYF. CDR3 coding DNA: TGTGCCAGCAGTACCCTCGCCGGGACAGGGTACTACGAGCAGTACTTC.

As DNA, the CDR3 is TGTGCCAGCAGTGAATTGGGACCACAGCCAACTAATGAAAAACTGTTTTTT. It specifies CASSELGPQPTNEKLFF. The J gene is TRBJ1-4, the V gene TRBV2; weak D call: TRBD1 (5 bases). Germline-derived CDR1 and CDR2 are SNHLY and FYNNEI. V lost 2 bases to trimming and J lost 0 bases, with 13 bases between them. The CDR3 totals 17 residues.

V is TRBV29-1 and J is TRBJ1-1, with no clear D. V lost 4 bases, J lost 1 base, and 7 bases lay in between. The CDR3 is 12 amino acids. Germline CDR1 reads SQVTM; CDR2 reads ANQGSEA. The CDR3 nucleotides are TGCAGCGTTGGGTTGAGGAACACTGAAGCTTTCTTT. Encoded protein: CSVGLRNTEAFF.

The chain uses TRBV28 and TRBJ2-5; possibly TRBD1 for D (5 bases). Germline lookup yields CDR1 MDHEN and CDR2 SYDVKM. The CDR3 runs to 14 residues. The V and J ends lost 6 bases and 7 bases respectively, with 18 bases between them. This CDR3 reads CASRTQTVTGTQYF. DNA of the CDR3: TGTGCCAGCAGAACCCAGACAGTCACTGGGACCCAGTACTTC. Using reference TRBV28 and TRBJ2-5 for the parts outside the CDR3, the full variable domain is DVKVTQSSRYLVKRTGEKVFLECVQDMDHENMFWYRQDPGLGLRLIYFSYDVKMKEKGDIPEGYSVSREKKERFSLILESASTNQTSMYLCASRTQTVTGTQYFGPGTRLLVL.

As for this clone: This sample also contains other DNA sequences that code for the same CDR3. The V and J genes are TRBV2 and TRBJ1-1; D not certain. This CDR3 spans 13 amino acids. Trimming shortened V by 4 bases and J by 2 bases, and 8 bases separated the two germline ends. CDR1 is SNHLY and CDR2 is FYNNEI in the germline V gene. CDR3 nucleotide sequence: TGTGCCAGCAGTGGGGATCTAAACACTGAAGCTTTCTTT. It is translated as CASSGDLNTEAFF.

Details on this clone: The same CDR3 is also encoded by other DNA sequences in this sample. The chain couples TRBV19 to TRBJ2-5, with D uncertain. Trimming took off 3 bases at V and 4 bases at J, with 3 bases between the two ends. Germline CDR1 and CDR2: LNHDA and SQIVND (reference sequence). This CDR3 spans 11 amino acids. The CDR3 loop is CASSIRETQYF. In nucleotides, the CDR3 is TGTGCCAGTAGTATTAGAGAGACCCAGTACTTC.

This chain joins TRBV30 and TRBJ1-5, with unresolved D. The V and J ends lost 0 bases and 2 bases respectively, with 11 bases between them. CDR1 is GTSNPN, CDR2 SVGIG, per germline (reference sequence). The CDR3 extends over 15 amino acids. The CDR3 region has the DNA TGTGCCTGGAGTGTACACGGGAGCGGCAATCAGCCCCAGCATTTT. As protein: CAWSVHGSGNQPQHF.